Each of the 4 T cell receptor beta chains below was sequenced from the same sample in a study of Graves' ophthalmopathy and Graves' hyperthyroidism. RNA transcripts yielded amplified TCR beta CDR3 regions. RT-PCR in the first round used HTBI primers; a second-round multiplex PCR followed. TCRdb passed the multiplex PCR reads through MiXCR, listing each CDR3 protein once. The sample gives approximately 700,000 distinct CDR3 sequences, 35% to 50% of which show up once; 35% to 55% is in the top ten. Sample: peripheral blood. The receptors were gathered from an adult man with Graves' ophthalmopathy.

This sequence joins TRBV11-2 and TRBJ1-6; D is undetermined. The CDR3 spans 14 residues. Germline V lookup: CDR1 SGHAT, CDR2 FQNNGV. Deletions cut 5 bases from V and 6 bases from J, with 11 bases between. The CDR3 protein is CASSPKDGNSPLHF. DNA of the CDR3: TGTGCCAGCAGCCCAAAAGACGGTAATTCACCCCTCCACTTT.

At least ten counts were recorded for this clonotype. This chain links TRBV19 with TRBJ1-6; possible D gene TRBD1, 5 bases. The CDR3 is 12 residues long. The V and J ends lost 6 bases and 8 bases respectively, with 8 bases between them. CDR1 and CDR2 from the germline V gene are LNHDA and SQIVND (reference sequence). The chain's CDR3 is CASRRGDSPLHF. The CDR3 DNA reads TGTGCCAGTAGGAGGGGTGATTCACCCCTCCACTTT.

This clonotype was picked up a small number of times. The V gene is TRBV20-1, the J gene TRBJ1-6; D gene unclear. CDR3 length: 15 residues. V was pared by 1 base and J by 8 bases, with 15 bases between. Germline CDR1 DFQATT, CDR2 SNEGSKA (reference sequence). The CDR3 protein is CSARGPEPAYSPLHF. CDR3 DNA: TGCAGTGCTAGAGGCCCGGAACCAGCGTATTCACCCCTCCACTTT.

The rearrangement uses TRBV10-3 and TRBJ2-7; the match to TRBD1 covers 9 bases. Germline V lookup: CDR1 ENHRY, CDR2 SYGVKD. Trimming cost V 0 bases and J 5 bases; bases outside gene matches: 8. The CDR3 spans 16 residues. The CDR3 DNA reads as TGTGCCATCAGTGAGTCGAACCGGGACAGGGCCGACGAGCAGTACTTC. Residues: CAISESNRDRADEQYF.